The rows below give T cell receptor beta chains drawn from one sample of a study of T cell changes during pregnancy in multiple sclerosis. Sequencing was performed with immunoSEQ multiplex PCR; in TCRdb, only in-frame clones are kept and a portion is missing. The sample lists around 61,000 clones; around nine tenths were seen once. The sequenced sample was peripheral blood, obtained in the third trimester of pregnancy. Receptors were obtained from a female donor in good health, enrolled as a control in a pregnancy study. CDR3s include the opening cysteine and the closing phenylalanine or tryptophan. D genes are given only for firm matches. Size is omitted from some rows. Given values are once, few, many or a class for expanded clones.

V gene	D gene	clone size	J gene	CDR3 protein	CDR3 DNA
TRBV7-9	.	.	TRBJ2-1	CASSSGFYNEQFF	TGTGCCAGCAGCTCCGGGTTCTACAATGAGCAGTTCTTC
TRBV7-8	.	.	TRBJ2-3	CASSLVAGATDTQYF	TGTGCCAGCAGCTTAGTGGCGGGGGCCACAGATACGCAGTATTTT
TRBV7-3	.	.	TRBJ2-7	CASSLGGTQSYEQYF	TGTGCCAGCAGCTTAGGGGGGACGCAATCCTACGAGCAGTACTTC
TRBV30	.	.	TRBJ1-2	CAWSVGGASGYTF	TGTGCCTGGAGTGTCGGGGGGGCTAGTGGCTACACCTTC
TRBV5-1	TRBD1	.	TRBJ1-1	CASSSPDRGDTEAFF	TGCGCCAGCAGCTCCCCGGACAGGGGGGACACTGAAGCTTTCTTT
TRBV6-6	.	.	TRBJ2-5	CASTPGVGGQPSYF	TGTGCCAGCACCCCAGGGGTCGGGGGGCAACCATCGTACTTC
TRBV6-5	.	.	TRBJ1-4	CASSYWTEIGNEKLFF	TGTGCCAGCAGTTACTGGACAGAGATCGGCAATGAAAAACTGTTTTTT
TRBV13	TRBD2	.	TRBJ2-1	CASSLEGLAGAPDNEQFF	TGTGCCAGCAGCTTAGAAGGGCTAGCGGGGGCCCCAGACAATGAGCAGTTCTTC
TRBV9	TRBD1	.	TRBJ1-2	CASSVLTGGLYGYTF	TGTGCCAGCAGCGTATTGACAGGGGGCCTCTATGGCTACACCTTC
TRBV6-1	.	.	TRBJ1-1	CASDPGSSEAFF	TGTGCCAGTGACCCGGGATCGTCCGAAGCTTTCTTT
TRBV7-2	.	.	TRBJ2-7	CASSLDQGREQYF	TGTGCCAGCAGCTTGGATCAGGGAAGGGAGCAGTACTTC
TRBV6-1	.	once	TRBJ1-4	CASSEGFGNEKLFF	TGTGCCAGCAGTGAAGGGTTCGGGAATGAAAAACTGTTTTTT
TRBV7-2	TRBD1	.	TRBJ2-7	CASSRITGVGYEQYF	TGTGCCAGCAGCCGTATTACAGGGGTGGGATACGAGCAGTACTTC
TRBV7-3	.	few	TRBJ1-1	CASSPTQGSGAFF	TGTGCCAGCAGCCCAACGCAGGGTTCGGGTGCTTTCTTT
TRBV7-2	.	once	TRBJ1-1	CASSADRNTEAFF	TGTGCCAGCAGCGCCGACAGGAACACTGAAGCTTTCTTT
TRBV27	.	.	TRBJ1-6	CASSFKQGSPLHF	TGTGCCAGCAGTTTTAAACAGGGTTCACCCCTCCACTTT
TRBV6-1	.	.	TRBJ1-2	CASSEAGARGYGYTF	TGTGCCAGCAGTGAAGCGGGTGCGCGGGGCTATGGCTACACCTTC
TRBV15	TRBD1	once	TRBJ1-1	CATKDLGTANTEAFF	TGTGCCACCAAAGACCTTGGGACAGCGAACACTGAAGCTTTCTTT
TRBV5-6	TRBD2	.	TRBJ2-1	CASSFRTSGATVEFF	TGTGCCAGCAGCTTCCGGACTAGCGGGGCGACCGTGGAGTTCTTC
TRBV18	.	once	TRBJ2-2	CASSPGLSGELFF	TGTGCCAGCTCACCAGGTTTGAGCGGGGAGCTGTTTTTT
TRBV14	.	few	TRBJ1-6	CASSQTGYSPLHF	TGTGCCAGCAGCCAAACAGGGTATTCACCCCTCCACTTT